The sequence of this TCR beta chain was determined in a study of radiotherapy plus CTLA-4 blockade in lung cancer. Findings and limits, study-wide: Reportedly, early blood T cell clone dynamics best predicted response, with interferon-beta.

The CDR3 loop spans 14 amino acids. Trimming took 2 bases from V and 6 from J; bases not matched to a gene: 0. The germline gives CDR1 MRHNA, CDR2 SNTAGT. Generated by immunoSEQ multiplex PCR, the TCRdb table keeps only in-frame clones and is missing some. Counted here are about 88,000 clones, approximately 79% occurring once; the ten biggest clones make up over 13%. In regard to this clone: Its antigen is not known.

This receptor was obtained from a human donor with non-small cell lung cancer that progressed on radiotherapy plus ipilimumab. This rearrangement joins TRBV6-4 to TRBJ2-1, with 11 nucleotides matching TRBD1. The material was peripheral blood, obtained from a patient treated with radiotherapy plus ipilimumab. In DNA form, the CDR3 reads TGTGCCAGCAGTGACGGGACAGGGGGCAATGAGCAGTTCTTC. It specifies CASSDGTGGNEQFF.